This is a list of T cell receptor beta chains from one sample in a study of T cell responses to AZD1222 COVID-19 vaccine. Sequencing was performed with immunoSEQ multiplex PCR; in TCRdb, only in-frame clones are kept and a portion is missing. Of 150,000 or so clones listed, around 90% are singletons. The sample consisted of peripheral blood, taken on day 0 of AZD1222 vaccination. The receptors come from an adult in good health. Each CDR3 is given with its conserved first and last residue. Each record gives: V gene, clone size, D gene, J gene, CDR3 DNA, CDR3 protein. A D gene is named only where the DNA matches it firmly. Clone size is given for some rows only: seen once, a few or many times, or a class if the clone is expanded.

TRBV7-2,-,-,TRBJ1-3,TGTGCCAGCAGCCCAACAGGGAGCGGAAACACCATATATTTT,CASSPTGSGNTIYF
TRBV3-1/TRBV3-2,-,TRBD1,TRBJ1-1,TGTGCCAGCAGCCAACTCGGGACAGATACTGAAGCTTTCTTT,CASSQLGTDTEAFF
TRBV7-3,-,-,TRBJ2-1,TGTGCCAGCAGCTTAGGGCGGACCAGCTCCTACAATGAGCAGTTCTTC,CASSLGRTSSYNEQFF
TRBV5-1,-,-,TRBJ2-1,TGCGCCAGCAGCTTGGCGCAGGGGCCCGGGACTGAGCAGTTCTTC,CASSLAQGPGTEQFF
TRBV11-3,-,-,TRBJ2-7,TGTGCCAGCAGCTTACTACAGGGAGACGAGCAGTACTTC,CASSLLQGDEQYF
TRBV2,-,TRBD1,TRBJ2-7,TGTGCCAGTAGAGGGGACAGGCTCTACGAGCAGTACTTC,CASRGDRLYEQYF
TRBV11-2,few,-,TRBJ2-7,TGTGCCAGCAGCTATACCGGGGACTACGAGCAGTACTTC,CASSYTGDYEQYF
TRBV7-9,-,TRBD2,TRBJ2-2,TGTGCCAGCAGCTCAAGTGGGAGGGTGAACACCGGGGAGCTGTTTTTT,CASSSSGRVNTGELFF
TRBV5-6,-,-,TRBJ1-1,TGTGCCAGCATTCGAACCGGGGGGTCAGAAAACACTGAAGCTTTCTTT,CASIRTGGSENTEAFF
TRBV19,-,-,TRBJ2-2,TGTGCCAGTCAATACAGACACATGAACACCGGGGAGCTGTTTTTT,CASQYRHMNTGELFF
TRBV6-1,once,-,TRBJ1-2,TGTGCCAGCAGTGAAGGGGGCTATGGCTACACCTTC,CASSEGGYGYTF
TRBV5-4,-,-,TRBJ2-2,TGTGCCAGCGGCCTCGGAGGAACGGGGAGCACCGGGGAGCTGTTTTTT,CASGLGGTGSTGELFF
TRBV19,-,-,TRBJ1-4,TGTGCCAGTAGTCCCCGGGCGGGCAATGAAAAACTGTTTTTT,CASSPRAGNEKLFF
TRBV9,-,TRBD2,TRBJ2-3,TGTGCCAGCAGCGTGGCGGGAGCGGGGGGGCGAGATACGCAGTATTTT,CASSVAGAGGRDTQYF
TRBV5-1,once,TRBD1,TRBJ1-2,TGCGCCAGCAGCATCGGACAGGGAGGCCATGGCTACACCTTC,CASSIGQGGHGYTF
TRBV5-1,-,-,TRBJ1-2,TGCGCCAGCAGCGCCGACGGACAGTATGGCTACACCTTC,CASSADGQYGYTF
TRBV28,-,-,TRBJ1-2,TGTGCCAGCAGTCTCCCCTTGGGCAGGGGCGAAGGCTACACCTTC,CASSLPLGRGEGYTF
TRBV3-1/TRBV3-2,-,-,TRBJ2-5,TGTGCCAGCAGCCAACCGTCCGGGGGGACCCAGTACTTC,CASSQPSGGTQYF
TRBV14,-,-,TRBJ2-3,TGTGCCAGCAGCTCTAGACAGACCTTCACAGATACGCAGTATTTT,CASSSRQTFTDTQYF
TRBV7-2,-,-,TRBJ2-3,TGTGCCAGCAGCCTTCTCGGGGGCCGCACAGATACGCAGTATTTT,CASSLLGGRTDTQYF
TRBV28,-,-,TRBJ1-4,TGTGCCAGCAGTGCAACAGGTCCAACTAATGAAAAACTGTTTTTT,CASSATGPTNEKLFF
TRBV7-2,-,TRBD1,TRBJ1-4,TGTGCCAGCAGCCCCGGACAGGGTGCTAATGAAAAACTGTTTTTT,CASSPGQGANEKLFF
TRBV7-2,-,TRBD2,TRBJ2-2,TGTGCCAGCAGCCCCCTGCAGGGAGGGACCGGGGAGCTGTTTTTT,CASSPLQGGTGELFF